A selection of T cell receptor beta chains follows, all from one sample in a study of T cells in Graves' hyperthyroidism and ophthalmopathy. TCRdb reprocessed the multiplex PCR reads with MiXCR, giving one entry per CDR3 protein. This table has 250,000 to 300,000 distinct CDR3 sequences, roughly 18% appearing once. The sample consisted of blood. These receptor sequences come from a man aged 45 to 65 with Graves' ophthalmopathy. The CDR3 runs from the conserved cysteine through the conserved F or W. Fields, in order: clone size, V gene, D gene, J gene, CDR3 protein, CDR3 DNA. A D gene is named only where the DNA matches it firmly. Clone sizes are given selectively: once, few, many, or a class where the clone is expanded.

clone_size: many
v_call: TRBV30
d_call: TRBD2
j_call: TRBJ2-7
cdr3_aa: CAWNPSGASYEQYF
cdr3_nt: TGTGCCTGGAACCCTAGCGGGGCATCCTACGAGCAGTACTTC

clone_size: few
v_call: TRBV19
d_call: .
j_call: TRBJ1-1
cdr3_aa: CASSIGAGQGYTEAFF
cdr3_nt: TGTGCCAGTAGTATAGGGGCAGGGCAGGGGTACACTGAAGCTTTCTTT

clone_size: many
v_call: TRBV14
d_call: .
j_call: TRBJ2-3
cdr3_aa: CASSQDGDTQYF
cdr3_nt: TGTGCCAGCAGCCAAGATGGAGATACGCAGTATTTT

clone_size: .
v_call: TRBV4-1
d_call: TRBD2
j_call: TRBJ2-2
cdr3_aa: CASSRAGAVGGELFF
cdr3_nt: TGCGCCAGCAGCCGAGCGGGAGCGGTGGGCGGGGAGCTGTTTTTT

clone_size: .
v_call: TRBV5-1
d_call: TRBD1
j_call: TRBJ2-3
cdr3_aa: CASGQQGARTDTQYF
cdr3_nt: TGCGCCAGCGGCCAACAGGGGGCCCGCACAGATACGCAGTATTTT

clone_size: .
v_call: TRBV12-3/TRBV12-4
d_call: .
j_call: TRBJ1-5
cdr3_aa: CASRNSNQPQHF
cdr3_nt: TGTGCCAGCAGAAATAGCAATCAGCCCCAGCATTTT

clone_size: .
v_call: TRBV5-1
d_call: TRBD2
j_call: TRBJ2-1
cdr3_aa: CASSSGRSSNNEQFF
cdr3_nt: TGCGCCAGCAGCTCCGGGAGGAGTTCCAACAATGAGCAGTTCTTC

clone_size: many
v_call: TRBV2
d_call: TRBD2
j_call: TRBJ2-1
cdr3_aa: CASSVSGRAFYNEQFF
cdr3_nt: TGTGCCAGCAGTGTGAGCGGGAGGGCCTTCTACAATGAGCAGTTCTTC

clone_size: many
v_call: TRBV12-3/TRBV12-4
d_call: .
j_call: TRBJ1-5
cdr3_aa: CASSPKGSDQPQHF
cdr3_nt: TGTGCCAGCAGTCCTAAAGGAAGTGATCAGCCCCAGCATTTT

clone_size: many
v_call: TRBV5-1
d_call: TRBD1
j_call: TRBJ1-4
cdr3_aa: CASSRQGRDKLFF
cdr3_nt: TGCGCCAGCAGCCGACAGGGACGGGACAAACTGTTTTTT

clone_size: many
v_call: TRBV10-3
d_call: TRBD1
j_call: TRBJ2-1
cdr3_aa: CAISERGTGSSSYNEQFF
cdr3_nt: TGTGCCATCAGTGAGAGAGGGACAGGGAGTAGCTCCTACAATGAGCAGTTCTTC

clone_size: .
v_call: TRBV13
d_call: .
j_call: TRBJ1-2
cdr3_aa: CASSARGFSGYTF
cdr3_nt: TGTGCCAGCAGCGCACGGGGGTTTAGTGGCTACACCTTC